Sequencing of this TCR beta chain was carried out in a study of T cells after yellow fever vaccination. TCRdb called the 5' RACE reads again in MiXCR, with one record for every CDR3 protein. The repertoire holds fewer than 400,000 distinct CDR3 sequences, with roughly 10% as singletons. Regarding the study as a whole: A faster peak, day 5 versus 15, was reached by the weaker secondary response. Post-booster samples contained most primary-vaccination clones (about 96% CD4, around 89% CD8). The bulk population could contribute abundant contaminating clonotypes to FACS-sorted repertoires.

The ends were cut back, 4 bases at V and 5 bases at J, with 13 bases in the middle. This CDR3 has 13 residues. CDR1 and CDR2 from the germline V gene are SGHNT and YYREEE (reference sequence). This clonotype has a handful of counts. Its target is unknown. The rearrangement joins TRBV5-4 to TRBJ2-7; maybe TRBD1 (5 bases). This specimen was CD4+ T cells sorted from PBMCs, taken 45 days after the yellow fever booster vaccination. The receptor comes from a man aged 18 to 29 who received the YFV17D yellow fever vaccine. The CDR3 region has the DNA TGTGCCAGCAGCCGCCTTGGGGCCGACGAGCAGTACTTC. Its protein product is CASSRLGADEQYF.